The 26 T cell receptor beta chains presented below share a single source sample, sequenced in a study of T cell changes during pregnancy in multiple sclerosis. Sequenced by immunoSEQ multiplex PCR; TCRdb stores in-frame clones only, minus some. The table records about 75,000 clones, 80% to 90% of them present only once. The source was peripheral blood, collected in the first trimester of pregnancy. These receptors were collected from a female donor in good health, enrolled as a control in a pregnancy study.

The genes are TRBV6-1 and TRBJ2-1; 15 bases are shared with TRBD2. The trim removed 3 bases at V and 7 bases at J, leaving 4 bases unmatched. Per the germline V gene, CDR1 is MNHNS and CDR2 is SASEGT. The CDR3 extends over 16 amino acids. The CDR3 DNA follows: TGTGCCAGCAGTGATGCGGGACTAGCGGGGGGTAATGAGCAGTTCTTC. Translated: CASSDAGLAGGNEQFF.

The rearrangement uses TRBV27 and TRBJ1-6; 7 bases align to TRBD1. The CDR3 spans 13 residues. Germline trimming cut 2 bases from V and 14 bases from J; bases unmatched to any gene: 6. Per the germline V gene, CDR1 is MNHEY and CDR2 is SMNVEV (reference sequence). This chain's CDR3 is CASSLRGGRALHF. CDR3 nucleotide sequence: TGTGCCAGCAGTTTAAGAGGGGGCAGAGCCCTCCACTTT.

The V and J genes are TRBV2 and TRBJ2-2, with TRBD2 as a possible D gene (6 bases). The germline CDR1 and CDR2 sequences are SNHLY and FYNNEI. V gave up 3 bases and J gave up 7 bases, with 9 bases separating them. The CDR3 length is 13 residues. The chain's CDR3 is CASSEQGGGELFF. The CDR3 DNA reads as TGTGCCAGCAGTGAGCAGGGAGGCGGGGAGCTGTTTTTT.

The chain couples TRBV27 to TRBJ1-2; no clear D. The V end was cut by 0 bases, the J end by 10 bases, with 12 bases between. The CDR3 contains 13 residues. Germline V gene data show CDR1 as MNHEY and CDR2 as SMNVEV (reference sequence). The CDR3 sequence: CASSLSSGSDYTF. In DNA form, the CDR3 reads TGTGCCAGCAGTTTATCGTCGGGAAGCGACTACACCTTC.

For the CDR3, the DNA is TGTGCCAGCAGCATTGCGGAATCCCGGGACTCGGTCTACGAGCAGTACTTC. It encodes CASSIAESRDSVYEQYF. The rearrangement uses TRBV7-8 and TRBJ2-7; D perhaps matches TRBD2 (6 bases). In germline, CDR1 is SGHVS, CDR2 FQNEAQ. V gave up 5 bases and J gave up 3 bases, with 23 bases separating them. The CDR3 runs to 17 residues.

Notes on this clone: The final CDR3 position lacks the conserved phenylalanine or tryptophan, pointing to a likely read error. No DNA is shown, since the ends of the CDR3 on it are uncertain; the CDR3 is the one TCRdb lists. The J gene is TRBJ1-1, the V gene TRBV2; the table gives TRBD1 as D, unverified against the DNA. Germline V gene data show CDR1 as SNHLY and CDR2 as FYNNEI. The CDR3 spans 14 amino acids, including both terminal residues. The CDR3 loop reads CASSEVADKRRVGL.

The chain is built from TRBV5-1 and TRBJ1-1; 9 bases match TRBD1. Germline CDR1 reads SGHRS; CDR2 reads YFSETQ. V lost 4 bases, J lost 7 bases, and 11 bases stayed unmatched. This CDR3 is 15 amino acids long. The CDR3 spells CASSPGDREAGEAFF. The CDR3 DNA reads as TGCGCCAGCAGCCCCGGGGACAGGGAAGCCGGTGAAGCTTTCTTT.

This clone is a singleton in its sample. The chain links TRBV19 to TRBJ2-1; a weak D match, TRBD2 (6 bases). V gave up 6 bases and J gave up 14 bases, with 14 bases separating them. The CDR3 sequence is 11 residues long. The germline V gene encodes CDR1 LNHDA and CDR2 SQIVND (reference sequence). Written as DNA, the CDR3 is TGTGCCAGTAGATTCGGAGGGGCTGAGTTCTTC. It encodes CASRFGGAEFF.

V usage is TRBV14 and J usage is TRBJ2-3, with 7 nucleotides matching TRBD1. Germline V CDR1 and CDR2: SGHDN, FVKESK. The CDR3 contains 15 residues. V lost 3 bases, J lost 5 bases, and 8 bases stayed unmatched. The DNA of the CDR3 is TGTGCCAGCAGCCACGGCAGGACAGGTTTAGATACGCAGTATTTT. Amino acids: CASSHGRTGLDTQYF. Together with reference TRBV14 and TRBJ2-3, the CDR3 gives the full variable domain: EAGVTQFPSHSVIEKGQTVTLRCDPISGHDNLYWYRRVMGKEIKFLLHFVKESKQDESGMPNNRFLAERTGGTYSTLKVQPAELEDSGVYFCASSHGRTGLDTQYFGPGTRLTVL.

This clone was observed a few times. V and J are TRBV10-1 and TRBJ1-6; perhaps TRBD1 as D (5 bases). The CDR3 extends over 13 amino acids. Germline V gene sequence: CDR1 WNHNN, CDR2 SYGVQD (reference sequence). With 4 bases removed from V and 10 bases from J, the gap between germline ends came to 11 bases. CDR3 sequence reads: CASSVGAGSPLHF. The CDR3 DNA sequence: TGCGCCAGCAGTGTTGGGGCAGGCTCACCCCTCCACTTT.

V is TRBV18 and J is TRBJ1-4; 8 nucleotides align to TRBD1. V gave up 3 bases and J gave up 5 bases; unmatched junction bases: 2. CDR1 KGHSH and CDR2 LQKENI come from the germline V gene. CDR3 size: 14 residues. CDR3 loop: CASSPGQGNEKLFF. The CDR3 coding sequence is TGTGCCAGCTCACCTGGACAGGGAAATGAAAAACTGTTTTTT.

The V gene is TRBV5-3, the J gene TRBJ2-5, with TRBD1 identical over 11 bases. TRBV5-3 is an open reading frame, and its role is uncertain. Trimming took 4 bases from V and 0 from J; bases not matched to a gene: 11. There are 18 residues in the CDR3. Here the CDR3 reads CARSPGQGDKLYQETQYF. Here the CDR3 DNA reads TGTGCCAGAAGCCCGGGACAGGGGGATAAACTATACCAAGAGACCCAGTACTTC.

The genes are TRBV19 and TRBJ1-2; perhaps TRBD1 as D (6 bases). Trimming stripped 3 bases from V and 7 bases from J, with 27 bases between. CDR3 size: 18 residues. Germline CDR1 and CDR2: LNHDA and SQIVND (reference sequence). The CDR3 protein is CASSMGLYTGTAYVGYTF. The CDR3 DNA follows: TGTGCCAGTAGTATGGGGTTGTATACAGGGACCGCCTATGTTGGCTACACCTTC.

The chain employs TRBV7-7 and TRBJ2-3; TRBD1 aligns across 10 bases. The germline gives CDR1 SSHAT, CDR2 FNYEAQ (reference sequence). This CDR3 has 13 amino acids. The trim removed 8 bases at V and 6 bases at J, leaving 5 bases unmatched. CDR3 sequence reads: CASGDRGSDTQYF. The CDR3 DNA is TGTGCCAGCGGGGACAGGGGTAGCGATACGCAGTATTTT.

CDR3 sequence (DNA): TGTGCCAGCTCACTTGACATGAACACTGAAGCTTTCTTT. Translated: CASSLDMNTEAFF. The rearrangement joins TRBV18 to TRBJ1-1, with D unclear. There are 13 residues in the CDR3. Germline CDR1 and CDR2: KGHSH and LQKENI. V gave up 4 bases and J gave up 0 bases, with 6 bases separating them.

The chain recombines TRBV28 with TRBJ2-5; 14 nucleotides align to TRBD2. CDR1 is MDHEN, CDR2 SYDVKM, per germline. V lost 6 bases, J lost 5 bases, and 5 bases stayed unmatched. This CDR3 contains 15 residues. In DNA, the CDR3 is TGTGCCAGCAGCCAGGGACTAGCGGGAGCGGAGACCCAGTACTTC. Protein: CASSQGLAGAETQYF.

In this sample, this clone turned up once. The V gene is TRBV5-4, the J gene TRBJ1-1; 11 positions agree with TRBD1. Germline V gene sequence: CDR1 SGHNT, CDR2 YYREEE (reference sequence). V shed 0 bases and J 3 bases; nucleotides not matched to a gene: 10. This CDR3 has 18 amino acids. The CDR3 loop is CASSLEFSGTGGYTEAFF. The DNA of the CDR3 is TGTGCCAGCAGCTTGGAATTTTCTGGGACAGGGGGATACACTGAAGCTTTCTTT.

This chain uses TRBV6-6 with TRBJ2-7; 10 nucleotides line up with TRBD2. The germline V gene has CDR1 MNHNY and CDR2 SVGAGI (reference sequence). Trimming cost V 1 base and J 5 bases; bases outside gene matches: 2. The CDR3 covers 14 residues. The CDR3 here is CASSYFLAGDEQYF. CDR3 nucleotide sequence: TGTGCCAGCAGTTACTTCCTAGCGGGAGACGAGCAGTACTTC.

CDR3 bases: TGTGCCAGCAGCTCCCAGATTACTAGCGGGGTCGGGGAGCTGTTTTTT. The encoded protein is CASSSQITSGVGELFF. The rearrangement links TRBV9 to TRBJ2-2, with 10 bases lining up with TRBD2. Trimming took 4 bases from V and 7 from J; bases not matched to a gene: 10. Germline CDR1 and CDR2: SGDLS and YYNGEE. The CDR3 covers 16 residues.

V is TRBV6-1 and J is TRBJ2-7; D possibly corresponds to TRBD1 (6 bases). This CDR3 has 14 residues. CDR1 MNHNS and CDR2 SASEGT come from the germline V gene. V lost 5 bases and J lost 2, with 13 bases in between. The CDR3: CASSLRQETYEQYF. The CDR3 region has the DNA TGTGCCAGCAGTCTAAGACAGGAGACCTACGAGCAGTACTTC.

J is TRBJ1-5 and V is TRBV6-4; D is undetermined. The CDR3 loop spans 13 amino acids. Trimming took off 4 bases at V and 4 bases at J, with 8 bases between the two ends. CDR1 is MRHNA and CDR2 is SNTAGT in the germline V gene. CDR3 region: CASSGSENQPQHF. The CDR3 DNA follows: TGTGCCAGCAGTGGAAGCGAAAATCAGCCCCAGCATTTT.

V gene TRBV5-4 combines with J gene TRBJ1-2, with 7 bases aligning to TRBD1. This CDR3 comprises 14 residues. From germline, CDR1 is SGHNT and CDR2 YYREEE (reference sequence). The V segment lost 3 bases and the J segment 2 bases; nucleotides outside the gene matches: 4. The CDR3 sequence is CASSSPTGNYGYTF. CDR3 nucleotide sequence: TGTGCCAGCAGCTCCCCGACAGGGAACTATGGCTACACCTTC. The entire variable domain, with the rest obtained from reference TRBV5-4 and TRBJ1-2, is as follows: ETGVTQSPTHLIKTRGQQVTLRCSSQSGHNTVSWYQQALGQGPQFIFQYYREEENGRGNFPPRFSGLQFPNYSSELNVNALELDDSALYLCASSSPTGNYGYTFGSGTRLTVV.

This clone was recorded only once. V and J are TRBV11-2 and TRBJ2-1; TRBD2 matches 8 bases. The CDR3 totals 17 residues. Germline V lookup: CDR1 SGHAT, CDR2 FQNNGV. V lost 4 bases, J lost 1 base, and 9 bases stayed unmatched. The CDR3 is CASSSRGGGGSYNEQFF. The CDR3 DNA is TGTGCCAGCAGCTCCCGGGGGGGCGGGGGGTCCTACAATGAGCAGTTCTTC. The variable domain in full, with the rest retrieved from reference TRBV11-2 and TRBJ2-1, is EAGVAQSPRYKIIEKRQSVAFWCNPISGHATLYWYQQILGQGPKLLIQFQNNGVVDDSQLPKDRFSAERLKGVDSTLKIQPAKLEDSAVYLCASSSRGGGGSYNEQFFGPGTRLTVL.

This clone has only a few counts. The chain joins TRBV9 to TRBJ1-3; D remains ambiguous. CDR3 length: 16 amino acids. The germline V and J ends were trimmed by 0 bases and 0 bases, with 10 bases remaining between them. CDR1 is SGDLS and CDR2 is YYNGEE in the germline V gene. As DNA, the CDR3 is TGTGCCAGCAGCGTAGATGTTTCTGTCTCTGGAAACACCATATATTTT. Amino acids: CASSVDVSVSGNTIYF.

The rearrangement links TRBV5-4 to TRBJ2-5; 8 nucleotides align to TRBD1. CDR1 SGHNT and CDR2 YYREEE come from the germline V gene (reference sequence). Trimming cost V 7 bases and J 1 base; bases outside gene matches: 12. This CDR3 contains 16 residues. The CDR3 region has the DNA TGTGCCAGCGGATTGCCGGGACAGGCTCGCCAAGAGACCCAGTACTTC. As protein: CASGLPGQARQETQYF.

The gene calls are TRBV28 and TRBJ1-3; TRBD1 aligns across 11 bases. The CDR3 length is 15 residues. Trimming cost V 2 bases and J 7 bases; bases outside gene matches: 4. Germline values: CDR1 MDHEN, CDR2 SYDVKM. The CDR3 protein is CASSLLGTGGNTIYF. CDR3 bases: TGTGCCAGCAGTTTACTAGGGACAGGGGGGAACACCATATATTTT.